This is a list of T cell receptor beta chains from one sample in a study of T cell repertoires in cytomegalovirus infection. TCRdb processed the reads anew with MiXCR; each CDR3 protein has one entry. The sample yields roughly 500,000 distinct CDR3 sequences, 30% to 35% seen once. The antigens these receptors bind are not known. Sequencing was performed on cultured PBMCs, taken from culture after CMV antigen stimulation. Receptors were obtained from a human donor in good health (CMV status not recorded). Some clones in this sample may be carry-over from other donors' samples. CDR3s include the opening cysteine and the closing phenylalanine or tryptophan. A D gene is named only where the DNA matches it firmly. Rows give clone size only sometimes, using once, few, many, or a class for an expanded clone.

V gene	J gene	D gene	clone size	CDR3 length	CDR3 protein	CDR3 DNA
TRBV27	TRBJ2-3	NA	NA	15	CASSFTTPSTDTQYF	TGTGCCAGCAGTTTCACGACCCCTAGCACAGATACGCAGTATTTT
TRBV6-5	TRBJ1-2	TRBD1	few	13	CASSYSTGHGYTF	TGTGCCAGCAGTTACTCGACAGGGCATGGCTACACCTTC
TRBV20-1	TRBJ2-2	NA	few	15	CSAREGVRVTGELFF	TGCAGTGCTAGAGAAGGGGTTAGAGTCACCGGGGAGCTGTTTTTT
TRBV25-1	TRBJ2-5	TRBD2	few	17	CASSELRLAEYQETQYF	TGTGCCAGCAGTGAACTTAGACTAGCGGAGTACCAAGAGACCCAGTACTTC
TRBV19	TRBJ1-1	NA	NA	15	CASGAAVRMNTEAFF	TGTGCCAGTGGGGCGGCGGTACGCATGAACACTGAAGCTTTCTTT
TRBV12-3/TRBV12-4	TRBJ2-7	NA	NA	14	CASSPDGGTYEQYF	TGTGCCAGCAGCCCAGATGGCGGAACCTACGAGCAGTACTTC
TRBV27	TRBJ1-5	NA	NA	16	CASRLTPGDSNQPQHF	TGTGCCAGCCGTCTAACCCCAGGGGATAGCAATCAGCCCCAGCATTTT
TRBV15	TRBJ2-3	TRBD1	NA	17	CATSSFGQGYRTDTQYF	TGTGCCACCAGCAGCTTCGGACAGGGGTATCGCACAGATACGCAGTATTTT
TRBV7-2	TRBJ1-1	NA	many	15	CASSKGGSEDGEAFF	TGTGCCAGCAGCAAAGGGGGGTCGGAGGACGGAGAAGCTTTCTTT
TRBV19	TRBJ2-7	NA	few	13	CASSTTQGNEQYF	TGTGCCAGTAGTACCACTCAGGGGAACGAGCAGTACTTC
TRBV6-2/TRBV6-3	TRBJ2-1	NA	NA	14	CASSRLYGTHKQFF	TGTGCCAGCAGTAGACTCTACGGGACTCATAAGCAGTTCTTC
TRBV10-3	TRBJ2-2	TRBD2	NA	14	CAIGRGRGTGELFF	TGTGCCATCGGGCGCGGGAGGGGCACCGGGGAGCTGTTTTTT
TRBV7-2	TRBJ2-5	NA	NA	13	CASSLARQRTQYF	TGTGCCAGCAGCTTAGCTAGACAGCGGACCCAGTACTTC
TRBV6-2/TRBV6-3	TRBJ2-1	NA	NA	16	CASSYSLGGRWNEQFF	TGTGCCAGCAGTTACTCCCTCGGGGGGCGATGGAATGAGCAGTTCTTC
TRBV29-1	TRBJ2-5	NA	NA	12	CSVGGLEETQYF	TGCAGCGTTGGTGGGCTAGAAGAGACCCAGTACTTC
TRBV28	TRBJ1-1	TRBD1	many	14	CASSLGTGNTEAFF	TGTGCCAGCAGCTTAGGGACAGGGAACACTGAAGCTTTCTTT
TRBV4-1	TRBJ1-2	NA	NA	15	CASSQGHGILYGYTF	TGTGCCAGCAGCCAAGGACACGGGATCCTCTATGGCTACACCTTC
TRBV29-1	TRBJ1-1	TRBD1	NA	14	CSGHSGGSGAEAFF	TGCAGCGGCCACTCAGGGGGCTCGGGAGCTGAAGCTTTCTTT
TRBV7-9	TRBJ1-3	NA	NA	18	CASSSDKVRLSSGNTIYF	TGTGCCAGCAGCTCCGATAAAGTAAGACTGAGCTCTGGAAACACCATATATTTT
TRBV7-2	TRBJ2-1	NA	few	15	CASSLDGRGGEKQFF	TGTGCCAGCAGCTTAGACGGGAGAGGAGGGGAGAAGCAGTTCTTC
TRBV6-1	TRBJ1-2	NA	NA	13	CASSEGGSHGYTF	TGTGCCAGCAGTGAAGGGGGTAGCCATGGCTACACCTTC
TRBV5-8	TRBJ2-3	NA	NA	13	CASFRLGTDTQYF	TGTGCCAGCTTCAGGTTGGGCACAGATACGCAGTATTTT
TRBV7-8	TRBJ2-3	TRBD2	many	16	CASRRLAGGLTDTQYF	TGTGCCAGCAGGCGACTAGCGGGAGGGCTCACAGATACGCAGTATTTT
TRBV7-6	TRBJ2-5	NA	NA	14	CASSLAPSVETQYF	TGTGCCAGCAGCTTAGCTCCCAGCGTGGAGACCCAGTACTTC
TRBV7-2	TRBJ1-5	NA	many	12	CASSSYNQPQHF	TGTGCCAGCAGCTCGTACAATCAGCCCCAGCATTTT
TRBV7-8	TRBJ1-1	NA	few	15	CASSLAASTGTEAFF	TGTGCCAGCAGCTTAGCCGCATCGACCGGGACTGAAGCTTTCTTT
TRBV24-1	TRBJ2-5	TRBD1	NA	16	CATGVYRTGLQETQYF	TGTGCCACCGGGGTCTACCGGACAGGCCTACAAGAGACCCAGTACTTC